This T cell receptor beta chain comes out of a study of blood T cells in healthy people across ages (dated by TCRdb to about 2015). Study-wide context: In model experiments, roughly one uniquely barcoded TCR beta cDNA molecule per two T cells was captured by template switching. To track age-related changes in TCR beta repertoire diversity, the study relied on deep sequencing normalized with unique cDNA molecular identifiers. The donors were divided into four age groups: young (average approximately 16 years), middle-aged (about 39), aged (around 67) and long-lived (about 79). To avoid experimental bias, donors of different ages were distributed randomly across sequencing lanes. For two donors (one aged 18 to 30 and one aged 80 or older), the study analyzed two additional independent replicas of 1 million unique cDNA reads from the same blood draw. On the study overall, not on this receptor specifically: Because the CMV infection status of the donors was unknown, age-related changes in expanded clonotypes may potentially have been confounded. Bulk unsorted PBMC profiling prevented conclusive comparison of naive and antigen-experienced compartments. Observed TCR beta diversity correlated strongly with the percentage of naive T cells measured by flow cytometry. Compared with the aged group, the long-lived group had more naive CD4+ T cells, fewer expanded clones and increased TCR diversity, a pattern suggesting age selection. As age increased, observed TCR beta diversity per million T cells dropped in a roughly linear way, and a significant reduction was already evident by age 40. Estimates of total diversity from one million sequenced T cells were regarded as lower bounds and underestimates.

In its sample, this clonotype was seen a few times. Its antigen specificity is not known. Nothing much larger sits one base from this clone, and base qualities are not available. The CDR3 contains 16 residues, cysteine and phenylalanine counted. Solely the CDR3 DNA is kept, with 48 bases framed from the first base. V gives up 1 base and J gives up 5 bases, and the segment between their germline ends measures 16 bases. CDR1 and CDR2, per the germline V gene, are SGHTA and FQGNSA. Libraries were constructed by 5' RACE. The second PCR ran for roughly 6 to 11 cycles and used a J-beta primer mix along with a sample-barcoded 5' primer. A unique molecular identifier was introduced onto each TCR beta cDNA molecule by a template-switch 5' adaptor carrying 12 random nucleotides. Each sample yielded at least 3 million CDR3-containing paired-end reads. First-strand cDNA was synthesized from all RNA with the Mint cDNA synthesis kit, primed by a TRBC-specific oligonucleotide. All cDNA was treated with uracil-DNA glycosylase and then went through a first 18-cycle PCR with the universal primers M1SS and BC2_uni_R. The paper's data handling went like this. Normalization of each sample was performed by random selection of 1 million high-quality reads, each carrying a distinct molecular identifier. Reads sharing molecular identifiers were discarded rather than binned into consensus sequences. CDR3 identification, clonotype clustering and error correction used MiTCR with a Q25 quality threshold and the strictest error-elimination algorithm. Lower-bound total TCR beta diversity was estimated with a nonparametric unseen species model using Euler transformation. TCRdb's own reprocessing of the public reads used fastp at Q25 and MiXCR and kept productive beta chains. When rows share a CDR3 protein, they turn into one entry using the most common DNA and genes. The V and J calls and clone size are TCRdb's, not the authors'. The sample profile shows around 1,800,000 distinct CDR3 sequences; around 42% of them were found once. The ten top clones hold more than 20% of the sample.

The roughly 42 donors, aged about 6 to 95 years, were systemically healthy Caucasian individuals from Russia. Roughly 9.5 milliliters of peripheral blood were drawn from each donor into EDTA-treated Vacutainer tubes. Ficoll-Paque density-gradient centrifugation was used to isolate PBMCs, with at least 7 million per sample. Trizol reagent was used to extract total RNA from the PBMCs, yielding at least 6 micrograms per sample. The percentages of naive CD45RAhigh/CD27high T cells were determined by flow cytometry on a PBMC aliquot from every donor. The TCR originated in a human donor in good health. The chain is assembled from TRBV7-2 and TRBJ2-3; D gene: possibly TRBD1, on 5 matching bases. Input material: blood. The nucleotides are TGTGCCAGCAGCTTAGGCAGGTACCTCCAGGGAGATACGCAGTATTTT. Translated, this gives CASSLGRYLQGDTQYF.